This entry lists 17 T cell receptor beta chains sequenced from one sample in a study of blood T cell repertoires in COVID-19. Profiled with immunoSEQ multiplex PCR; TCRdb holds only in-frame clones, not every one. Here the sample spans around 150,000 clones, 93% being singletons. Sequencing was done on a sample of peripheral blood. Source of these receptors: a woman aged 55-69 years with COVID-19, enrolled during active disease.

The chain is built from TRBV15 and TRBJ1-2, with 11 bases identical to TRBD1. Germline CDR1 reads LNHNV; CDR2 reads YYDKDF (reference sequence). This CDR3 has 16 amino acids. J gave up 1 base and V 5 bases, and 6 bases lay outside the gene matches. CDR3 nucleotide sequence: TGTGCCACCAGCTCGGACAGGGGGCCCATTAACTATGGCTACACCTTC. Its translation is CATSSDRGPINYGYTF.

The gene calls are TRBV19 and TRBJ1-4; TRBD1 matches 9 bases. The CDR3 has 14 amino acids. Germline-derived CDR1 and CDR2 are LNHDA and SQIVND (reference sequence). V trimming: 6 bases; J trimming: 7 bases; junction bases outside the gene matches: 6. CDR3 amino acids: CASSTGTGREKLFF. Here the CDR3 DNA reads TGTGCCAGTAGCACCGGGACAGGGCGTGAAAAACTGTTTTTT.

The V gene is TRBV19, the J gene TRBJ2-2, with D uncertain. CDR1 and CDR2 from the germline V gene are LNHDA and SQIVND (reference sequence). This CDR3 spans 15 amino acids. V shed 4 bases and J shed 1 base, with 10 bases lying between them. The chain's CDR3 is CASSSYGGNTGELFF. Here the CDR3 DNA reads TGTGCCAGTAGTAGTTATGGCGGGAACACCGGGGAGCTGTTTTTT.

The chain has TRBV7-2 and TRBJ1-1; D is perhaps TRBD1 (5 bases). The germline CDR1 and CDR2 sequences are SGHTA and FQGNSA. Trimming took off 3 bases at V and 5 bases at J, with 13 bases between the two ends. The CDR3 loop spans 14 amino acids. The CDR3 reads CASSFSPGGTEAFF. CDR3 bases: TGTGCCAGCAGCTTTTCTCCGGGGGGGACTGAAGCTTTCTTT.

J is TRBJ1-2 and V is TRBV30; the D is unclear. Per germline, CDR1 GTSNPN and CDR2 SVGIG (reference sequence). The CDR3 is 13 residues long. The V and J ends lost 7 bases and 1 base respectively, with 13 bases between them. CDR3 amino acids: CASSGVGNYGYTF. The CDR3 DNA is TGTGCCTCCTCCGGGGTTGGTAACTATGGCTACACCTTC.

This chain connects TRBV19 to TRBJ2-3, with 12 bases aligning to TRBD2. The germline CDR1 and CDR2 sequences are LNHDA and SQIVND (reference sequence). The CDR3 consists of 15 residues. V lost 4 bases, J lost 5 bases, and 4 bases stayed unmatched. CDR3 sequence reads: CASSNRLAGEDTQYF. The CDR3 DNA sequence: TGTGCCAGTAGTAACAGACTAGCGGGGGAAGATACGCAGTATTTT.

The chain combines TRBV29-1 with TRBJ2-3; no firm D call. V was pared by 3 bases and J by 1 base, with 8 bases between. The length of the CDR3 is 13 residues. Germline V CDR1 and CDR2: SQVTM, ANQGSEA. CDR3 protein: CSVDSEGTDTQYF. The CDR3 DNA reads TGCAGCGTTGATAGTGAGGGCACAGATACGCAGTATTTT.

V gene TRBV4-1 combines with J gene TRBJ1-1; TRBD1 aligns across 9 bases. This CDR3 is 18 amino acids long. V shed 3 bases and J 0 bases; nucleotides not matched to a gene: 11. Germline loops: CDR1 MGHRA, CDR2 YSYEKL. CDR3 amino acids: CASSQTPQGARMNTEAFF. The CDR3 DNA follows: TGCGCCAGCAGCCAGACACCACAGGGGGCGCGTATGAACACTGAAGCTTTCTTT.

The V gene is TRBV7-9, the J gene TRBJ1-1; a weak D match, TRBD1 (6 bases). Per germline, CDR1 SEHNR and CDR2 FQNEAQ (reference sequence). Trimming took 6 bases from V and 3 from J, leaving 11 bases between them. There are 13 residues in the CDR3. The CDR3 loop reads CASSSRGDTEAFF. CDR3 DNA sequence: TGTGCCAGCAGTTCCAGGGGAGACACTGAAGCTTTCTTT.

This chain links TRBV6-6 with TRBJ2-7; 10 positions agree with TRBD2. CDR3 size: 20 residues. Germline V lookup: CDR1 MNHNY, CDR2 SVGAGI (reference sequence). The V gene end was trimmed by 6 bases and the J gene end by 1 base; junction bases not matched to a gene: 21. CDR3: CASSQKGLAGAPSPSYEQYF. CDR3 DNA: TGTGCCAGCAGCCAAAAAGGCCTAGCGGGGGCGCCGTCACCTTCCTACGAGCAGTACTTC.

The chain links TRBV5-4 to TRBJ1-1, with D possibly matching TRBD1 (5 bases). The length of the CDR3 is 13 residues. Germline CDR1 is SGHNT and CDR2 is YYREEE (reference sequence). V lost 6 bases, J lost 0 bases, and 9 bases lay in between. In DNA, the CDR3 is TGTGCCAGCACCAGGGCTCTGAACACTGAAGCTTTCTTT. This codes for CASTRALNTEAFF.

The gene calls are TRBV7-9 and TRBJ2-4, with D possibly being TRBD1 (6 bases). Germline V gives CDR1 SEHNR, CDR2 FQNEAQ (reference sequence). The CDR3 is made up of 14 amino acids. The V gene lost 5 bases and the J gene lost 7 bases, with 15 bases spanning the gap. CDR3 sequence: CASSARGVENIQYF. CDR3 bases: TGTGCCAGCAGCGCCAGGGGTGTCGAGAACATTCAGTACTTC. The entire variable domain, with the rest obtained from reference TRBV7-9 and TRBJ2-4, is as follows: DTGVSQNPRHKITKRGQNVTFRCDPISEHNRLYWYRQTLGQGPEFLTYFQNEAQLEKSRLLSDRFSAERPKGSFSTLEIQRTEQGDSAMYLCASSARGVENIQYFGAGTRLSVL.

CDR3 bases: TGCGCCAGCAGCTTGGCCGGAGGGGGCGAATCACCCCTCCACTTT. Protein sequence: CASSLAGGGESPLHF. The V call is TRBV5-1, the J call TRBJ1-6; 7 bases are a match to TRBD1. The CDR3 totals 15 residues. CDR1 is SGHRS and CDR2 is YFSETQ in the germline V gene. V trimming: 0 bases; J trimming: 10 bases; junction bases outside the gene matches: 7.

The V call is TRBV7-2, the J call TRBJ1-5, with D unclear. The CDR3 runs to 14 residues. The germline V gene encodes CDR1 SGHTA and CDR2 FQGNSA. Deletions cut 5 bases from V and 5 bases from J, with 13 bases between. The CDR3 sequence: CASSAMLGDQPQHF. The CDR3 DNA reads TGTGCCAGCAGCGCCATGTTGGGAGATCAGCCCCAGCATTTT.

Concerning this clone itself: This sample also contains other DNA sequences that code for the same CDR3. The V call is TRBV9, the J call TRBJ1-2; 8 positions agree with TRBD1. Germline values: CDR1 SGDLS, CDR2 YYNGEE. The CDR3 contains 13 residues. Losses at the gene ends were 0 bases for V and 5 bases for J; bases not matched to a gene: 0. Here the CDR3 DNA reads TGTGCCAGCAGCGTAGACAGGGGGTATGGCTACACCTTC. This translates into CASSVDRGYGYTF.

The V and J genes are TRBV19 and TRBJ1-3; D gene unclear. Trimming shortened V by 10 bases and J by 5 bases, and 18 bases separated the two germline ends. This CDR3 has 14 residues. The germline CDR1 and CDR2 sequences are LNHDA and SQIVND (reference sequence). CDR3 DNA sequence: TGTGCCACCACTGACTGGGTTGGTCGAAACACCATATATTTT. Protein sequence: CATTDWVGRNTIYF. The complete variable domain, with remaining parts taken from reference TRBV19 and TRBJ1-3, reads DGGITQSPKYLFRKEGQNVTLSCEQNLNHDAMYWYRQDPGQGLRLIYYSQIVNDFQKGDIAEGYSVSREKKESFPLTVTSAQKNPTAFYLCATTDWVGRNTIYFGEGSWLTVV.

This clone was counted once. The rearrangement uses TRBV3-1 (or the pseudogene TRBV3-2) and TRBJ1-6; 9 bases are a match to TRBD1. Germline lookup yields CDR1 LGHDT and CDR2 YNNKEL (reference sequence). The CDR3 has 15 amino acids. V lost 2 bases, J lost 7 bases, and 3 bases stayed unmatched. In DNA, the CDR3 is TGTGCCAGCAGCCAAACCGGGACAGGGAATTCACCCCTCCACTTT. Amino acids: CASSQTGTGNSPLHF.